Listed below are T cell receptor beta chains from one sample, sequenced in a study of vaccination effects on CD4 cells after COVID-19. Produced via immunoSEQ multiplex PCR; TCRdb's table is partial and in-frame only. The sample lists 40,000 to 55,000 clones, 70% to 75% occurring once. These TCRs' antigens remain unknown. The input for sequencing was CD4+ T cells from PBMCs cultured without peptide, taken before COVID-19 vaccination. All receptors derive from a human donor who had a prior SARS-CoV-2 infection. Both conserved end residues are part of each CDR3. The order of the fields is V gene, D gene, J gene, clone size, CDR3 protein, CDR3 DNA. D genes are given only for firm matches. The size entry is marked missing in some rows and otherwise reads once, few, many or a size class.

v_call: TRBV11-2
d_call: -
j_call: TRBJ1-1
clone_size: few
cdr3_aa: CASSLEIYTEAFF
cdr3_nt: TGTGCCAGCAGCCTAGAAATTTACACTGAAGCTTTCTTT

v_call: TRBV5-1
d_call: TRBD1
j_call: TRBJ1-1
clone_size: -
cdr3_aa: CASSFYPSGGAEEAFF
cdr3_nt: TGCGCCAGCAGCTTTTACCCCTCAGGGGGCGCAGAGGAAGCTTTCTTT

v_call: TRBV30
d_call: -
j_call: TRBJ1-1
clone_size: -
cdr3_aa: CAWTASLNTEAFF
cdr3_nt: TGTGCCTGGACCGCGTCGTTGAACACTGAAGCTTTCTTT

v_call: TRBV19
d_call: -
j_call: TRBJ2-5
clone_size: -
cdr3_aa: CASSTSLGEETQYF
cdr3_nt: TGTGCCAGTAGTACCTCTCTGGGGGAAGAGACCCAGTACTTC

v_call: TRBV2
d_call: -
j_call: TRBJ2-6
clone_size: -
cdr3_aa: CASSGGARANVLTF
cdr3_nt: TGTGCCAGCAGTGGGGGGGCTCGGGCCAACGTCCTGACTTTC

v_call: TRBV7-9
d_call: -
j_call: TRBJ1-6
clone_size: -
cdr3_aa: CASSLDGALSPLHF
cdr3_nt: TGTGCCAGCAGCTTAGATGGGGCCCTCTCACCCCTCCACTTT

v_call: TRBV5-4
d_call: TRBD1
j_call: TRBJ2-7
clone_size: -
cdr3_aa: CASSSGGQGFYEQYF
cdr3_nt: TGTGCCAGCAGCTCTGGTGGACAGGGATTCTACGAGCAGTACTTC

v_call: TRBV2
d_call: -
j_call: TRBJ1-1
clone_size: -
cdr3_aa: CASSPRTSRTEAFF
cdr3_nt: TGTGCCAGCAGCCCACGGACAAGCAGAACTGAAGCTTTCTTT

v_call: TRBV24-1
d_call: -
j_call: TRBJ2-5
clone_size: -
cdr3_aa: CATRDSRQETQYF
cdr3_nt: TGTGCCACCCGAGACAGCCGCCAAGAGACCCAGTACTTC

v_call: TRBV19
d_call: -
j_call: TRBJ1-2
clone_size: -
cdr3_aa: CASSIKRSRLDYGYTF
cdr3_nt: TGTGCCAGTAGTATAAAGAGGTCACGACTTGACTATGGCTACACCTTC

v_call: TRBV27
d_call: -
j_call: TRBJ2-1
clone_size: -
cdr3_aa: CASSLQQYNEQFF
cdr3_nt: TGTGCCAGCAGTTTGCAACAATACAATGAGCAGTTCTTC

v_call: TRBV5-4
d_call: -
j_call: TRBJ2-2
clone_size: few
cdr3_aa: CASSFVSGELFF
cdr3_nt: TGTGCCAGCAGCTTTGTTAGCGGGGAGCTGTTTTTT

v_call: TRBV9
d_call: TRBD2
j_call: TRBJ2-1
clone_size: -
cdr3_aa: CASSVGSGLAGAPSSYNEQFF
cdr3_nt: TGTGCCAGCAGCGTCGGGTCGGGTCTAGCGGGGGCCCCGAGCTCCTACAATGAGCAGTTCTTC

v_call: TRBV2
d_call: -
j_call: TRBJ2-1
clone_size: -
cdr3_aa: CASSEYNEQFF
cdr3_nt: TGTGCCAGCAGCGAGTACAATGAGCAGTTCTTC

v_call: TRBV24-1
d_call: -
j_call: TRBJ2-3
clone_size: -
cdr3_aa: CATSDGPTDTQYF
cdr3_nt: TGTGCCACCAGTGATGGGCCAACAGATACGCAGTATTTT

v_call: TRBV5-6
d_call: -
j_call: TRBJ1-4
clone_size: -
cdr3_aa: CASSLGYRNEKLFF
cdr3_nt: TGTGCCAGCAGCTTGGGGTACAGAAATGAAAAACTGTTTTTT

v_call: TRBV5-1
d_call: TRBD1
j_call: TRBJ1-3
clone_size: -
cdr3_aa: CASSLSPGTGFEGNTIYF
cdr3_nt: TGCGCCAGCAGCTTAAGTCCCGGGACAGGGTTCGAGGGAAACACCATATATTTT

v_call: TRBV19
d_call: -
j_call: TRBJ1-2
clone_size: few
cdr3_aa: CASSRQREYSGYTF
cdr3_nt: TGTGCCAGTAGTAGACAGCGGGAGTATTCTGGCTACACCTTC

v_call: TRBV6-5
d_call: -
j_call: TRBJ2-3
clone_size: -
cdr3_aa: CASRRRTDNTDTQYF
cdr3_nt: TGTGCCAGCAGAAGACGGACTGATAACACAGATACGCAGTATTTT

v_call: TRBV18
d_call: -
j_call: TRBJ1-2
clone_size: -
cdr3_aa: CASSAPGTRTDSSYGYTF
cdr3_nt: TGTGCCAGCTCCGCCCCCGGGACCCGAACGGATAGCTCCTATGGCTACACCTTC

v_call: TRBV11-3
d_call: -
j_call: TRBJ2-5
clone_size: -
cdr3_aa: CASSLAPRTVAPKEETQYF
cdr3_nt: TGTGCCAGCAGCTTAGCGCCTAGGACCGTGGCACCAAAGGAAGAGACCCAGTACTTC

v_call: TRBV5-4
d_call: -
j_call: TRBJ2-2
clone_size: -
cdr3_aa: CASSFSLGNTGELFF
cdr3_nt: TGTGCCAGCAGCTTTAGTTTGGGAAACACCGGGGAGCTGTTTTTT

v_call: TRBV6-5
d_call: TRBD1
j_call: TRBJ2-1
clone_size: -
cdr3_aa: CASSLTGGYNEQFF
cdr3_nt: TGTGCCAGCAGCCTGACAGGGGGCTACAATGAGCAGTTCTTC

v_call: TRBV20-1
d_call: -
j_call: TRBJ2-3
clone_size: -
cdr3_aa: CSASSSSRTDTQYF
cdr3_nt: TGCAGTGCTAGTTCATCGAGTAGAACAGATACGCAGTATTTT

v_call: TRBV9
d_call: TRBD1
j_call: TRBJ2-3
clone_size: -
cdr3_aa: CASSSGTGDLYTDTQYF
cdr3_nt: TGTGCCAGCAGCTCCGGGACAGGGGACCTTTACACAGATACGCAGTATTTT

v_call: TRBV2
d_call: -
j_call: TRBJ1-5
clone_size: -
cdr3_aa: CASQGGDSNQPQHF
cdr3_nt: TGTGCCTCCCAAGGCGGGGATAGCAATCAGCCCCAGCATTTT

v_call: TRBV11-3
d_call: -
j_call: TRBJ2-2
clone_size: -
cdr3_aa: CASSLRGARTGELFF
cdr3_nt: TGTGCCAGCAGCTTACGGGGGGCTCGGACCGGGGAGCTGTTTTTT

v_call: TRBV18
d_call: -
j_call: TRBJ1-6
clone_size: -
cdr3_aa: CASSLGGMDSPLHF
cdr3_nt: TGTGCCAGCTCACTGGGGGGGATGGATTCACCCCTCCACTTT

v_call: TRBV9
d_call: -
j_call: TRBJ2-3
clone_size: -
cdr3_aa: CASSPGSFPGDTQYF
cdr3_nt: TGTGCCAGCAGCCCGGGGAGTTTCCCGGGGGATACGCAGTATTTT

v_call: TRBV4-3
d_call: TRBD1
j_call: TRBJ2-1
clone_size: -
cdr3_aa: CASSQIQGAFKFF
cdr3_nt: TGCGCCAGCAGCCAAATACAGGGGGCGTTTAAGTTCTTC

v_call: TRBV4-2
d_call: TRBD2
j_call: TRBJ2-7
clone_size: few
cdr3_aa: CASSRPTSGGAYEQYF
cdr3_nt: TGTGCCAGCAGCCGACCCACTAGCGGGGGGGCCTACGAGCAGTACTTC

v_call: TRBV7-2
d_call: -
j_call: TRBJ1-6
clone_size: -
cdr3_aa: CASIPFVGGNSPLHF
cdr3_nt: TGTGCCAGCATCCCTTTTGTGGGGGGTAATTCACCCCTCCACTTT

v_call: TRBV18
d_call: -
j_call: TRBJ1-2
clone_size: -
cdr3_aa: CASSTLPGNYGYTF
cdr3_nt: TGTGCCAGCTCCACGCTCCCAGGCAACTATGGCTACACCTTC

v_call: TRBV19
d_call: TRBD2
j_call: TRBJ2-1
clone_size: few
cdr3_aa: CASSHLSGGPWSSYNEQFF
cdr3_nt: TGTGCCAGTAGTCATCTAAGCGGGGGGCCGTGGAGCTCCTACAATGAGCAGTTCTTC

v_call: TRBV25-1
d_call: TRBD1
j_call: TRBJ2-5
clone_size: -
cdr3_aa: CASSRDRGRSETQYF
cdr3_nt: TGTGCCAGCAGCCGGGACAGGGGGCGGTCTGAGACCCAGTACTTC

v_call: TRBV5-1
d_call: TRBD2
j_call: TRBJ2-3
clone_size: -
cdr3_aa: CASSALGRAGGDTQYF
cdr3_nt: TGCGCCAGCAGCGCCCTCGGGAGGGCGGGTGGAGATACGCAGTATTTT

v_call: TRBV24-1
d_call: -
j_call: TRBJ2-5
clone_size: -
cdr3_aa: CATSDLTGDSETQYF
cdr3_nt: TGTGCCACCAGTGATCTTACCGGGGACTCAGAGACCCAGTACTTC

v_call: TRBV6-5
d_call: TRBD2
j_call: TRBJ2-7
clone_size: -
cdr3_aa: CASSYGLAGEQYF
cdr3_nt: TGTGCCAGCAGTTACGGGCTAGCGGGGGAGCAGTACTTC

v_call: TRBV6-6
d_call: -
j_call: TRBJ1-4
clone_size: -
cdr3_aa: CASSPDTPTNEKLFF
cdr3_nt: TGTGCCAGCAGTCCCGACACACCAACTAATGAAAAACTGTTTTTT

v_call: TRBV6-6
d_call: -
j_call: TRBJ2-7
clone_size: -
cdr3_aa: CASHLRASYEQYF
cdr3_nt: TGTGCCAGCCATCTAAGGGCCTCCTACGAGCAGTACTTC

v_call: TRBV24-1
d_call: -
j_call: TRBJ1-3
clone_size: -
cdr3_aa: CATSDPSAPHGNTIYF
cdr3_nt: TGTGCCACCAGTGATCCCAGTGCTCCTCATGGAAACACCATATATTTT

v_call: TRBV6-5
d_call: TRBD1
j_call: TRBJ1-2
clone_size: -
cdr3_aa: CASSIGQENYGYTF
cdr3_nt: TGTGCCAGCAGTATCGGACAGGAAAATTATGGCTACACCTTC

v_call: TRBV5-4
d_call: -
j_call: TRBJ1-6
clone_size: -
cdr3_aa: CASSLTTASPLHF
cdr3_nt: TGTGCCAGCAGTTTAACAACTGCCTCACCCCTCCACTTT

v_call: TRBV5-1
d_call: -
j_call: TRBJ2-7
clone_size: -
cdr3_aa: CASSLGDSYYEQYF
cdr3_nt: TGCGCCAGCAGCTTGGGCGACAGCTACTACGAGCAGTACTTC

v_call: TRBV7-6
d_call: -
j_call: TRBJ2-2
clone_size: -
cdr3_aa: CASSLRGTNTGELFF
cdr3_nt: TGTGCCAGCAGCTTAAGGGGGACCAACACCGGGGAGCTGTTTTTT

v_call: TRBV5-1
d_call: -
j_call: TRBJ2-2
clone_size: -
cdr3_aa: CASSLVLQAPTGELFF
cdr3_nt: TGCGCCAGCAGCTTGGTCTTACAGGCGCCCACCGGGGAGCTGTTTTTT

v_call: TRBV6-6
d_call: -
j_call: TRBJ1-2
clone_size: -
cdr3_aa: CASSYYYGHGYTF
cdr3_nt: TGTGCCAGCAGTTACTATTATGGGCACGGCTACACCTTC

v_call: TRBV20-1
d_call: TRBD2
j_call: TRBJ2-3
clone_size: -
cdr3_aa: CSASPTSGTSTDTQYF
cdr3_nt: TGCAGTGCTAGTCCAACTAGCGGAACTAGCACAGATACGCAGTATTTT

v_call: TRBV2
d_call: -
j_call: TRBJ1-6
clone_size: -
cdr3_aa: CASKTGLSSYNSPLHF
cdr3_nt: TGTGCCAGCAAAACAGGCCTGAGCTCCTATAATTCACCCCTCCACTTT

v_call: TRBV5-1
d_call: TRBD2
j_call: TRBJ2-1
clone_size: -
cdr3_aa: CASSLEWRGGLGEQFF
cdr3_nt: TGCGCCAGCAGCTTGGAGTGGCGGGGGGGCCTAGGAGAGCAGTTCTTC